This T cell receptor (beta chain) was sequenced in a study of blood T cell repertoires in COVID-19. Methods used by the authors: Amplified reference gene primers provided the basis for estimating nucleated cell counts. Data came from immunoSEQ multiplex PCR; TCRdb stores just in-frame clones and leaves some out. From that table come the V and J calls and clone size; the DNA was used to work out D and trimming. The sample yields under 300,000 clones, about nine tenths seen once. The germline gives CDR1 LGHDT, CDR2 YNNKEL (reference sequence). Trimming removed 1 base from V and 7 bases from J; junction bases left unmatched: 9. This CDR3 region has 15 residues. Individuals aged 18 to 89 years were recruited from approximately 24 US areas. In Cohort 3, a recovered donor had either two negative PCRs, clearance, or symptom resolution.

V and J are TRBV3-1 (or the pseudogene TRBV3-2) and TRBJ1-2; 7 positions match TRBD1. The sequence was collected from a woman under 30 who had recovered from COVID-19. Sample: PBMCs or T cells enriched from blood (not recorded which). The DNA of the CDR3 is TGTGCCAGCAGCCAAGGTCCCGACAGGGTCGGTGGCTACACCTTC. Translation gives CASSQGPDRVGGYTF.